Listed here are 8 T cell receptor beta chains from one sample, sequenced in a study of blood T cells in healthy people across ages. Combining a sample-barcoded 5' primer with a J-beta primer mix, a second PCR ran for roughly 7 to 12 cycles. TCRdb itself ran the 5' RACE reads through MiXCR, one entry per CDR3 protein. The sample has 980,000 or so distinct CDR3 sequences; roughly 43% are singletons. The sequencing input was blood. The receptor source for this set is a man under 40 in good health.

This sequence joins TRBV6-5 and TRBJ2-3; tentative D call: TRBD1 (6 bases). Germline V gene data show CDR1 as MNHEY and CDR2 as SVGAGI. This CDR3 spans 15 amino acids. Trimming took 2 bases from V and 2 from J, leaving 11 bases between them. CDR3 nucleotides: TGTGCCAGCAGTTACGGGGCAGGGGACACAGATACGCAGTATTTT. Protein sequence: CASSYGAGDTDTQYF.

This clonotype came up a few times. The CDR3 spells CSVQGRMNTEAFF. The CDR3 DNA follows: TGCAGCGTGCAGGGGCGCATGAACACTGAAGCTTTCTTT. This rearrangement joins TRBV29-1 to TRBJ1-1, with D perhaps matching TRBD1 (6 bases). The CDR3 has 13 residues. Germline V CDR1 and CDR2: SQVTM, ANQGSEA. V was shortened by 6 bases and J by 0 bases, with 11 bases between the two germline ends. Using reference TRBV29-1 and TRBJ1-1 for the parts outside the CDR3, the full variable domain is SAVISQKPSRDICQRGTSLTIQCQVDSQVTMMFWYRQQPGQSLTLIATANQGSEATYESGFVIDKFPISRPNLTFSTLTVSNMSPEDSSIYLCSVQGRMNTEAFFGQGTRLTVV.

This clonotype was seen only once. The chain couples TRBV18 to TRBJ2-5, with 8 bases identical to TRBD1. The last part of the DNA fits TRBJ2-7 better; the J call may be wrong. The CDR3 is 15 residues long. Germline loops: CDR1 KGHSH, CDR2 LQKENI. The CDR3 loop is CASSRNQGAMSEQYF. In DNA form, the CDR3 reads TGTGCCAGCTCACGAAACCAGGGGGCGATGAGCGAGCAGTACTTC.

The chain couples TRBV18 to TRBJ1-2; unclear D gene. The germline gives CDR1 KGHSH, CDR2 LQKENI. This CDR3 is 14 amino acids long. Trimming removed 1 base from V and 8 bases from J, with 14 bases in between. In DNA, the CDR3 is TGTGCCAGCTCACCACTCGTTCGGGAGCCCGGCTACACCTTC. It is translated as CASSPLVREPGYTF.

This clonotype was seen ten or more times. The chain carries TRBV4-1 and TRBJ2-7; D possibly corresponds to TRBD1 (5 bases). The V end lost 0 bases, the J end lost 5 bases, and 14 bases lay between the germline ends. Germline CDR1 reads MGHRA; CDR2 reads YSYEKL. The CDR3 sequence is 15 residues long. The CDR3 DNA is TGCGCCAGCAGCCAAGACCAGGGAAATTCCAACGAGCAGTACTTC. It specifies CASSQDQGNSNEQYF.

The V gene is TRBV12-3 or TRBV12-4, the J gene TRBJ2-3; 8 bases align to TRBD2. CDR3 length equals 16 residues. J was trimmed by 3 bases and V by 4 bases; bases with no gene match: 9. As DNA, the CDR3 is TGTGCCAGCAGTTCTTCACAGCGGGGGCCAACAGATACGCAGTATTTT. This translates into CASSSSQRGPTDTQYF.

This clonotype showed up just a few times. The rearrangement uses TRBV27 and TRBJ2-3, with a weak D call TRBD2 (6 bases). V lost 3 bases, J lost 2 bases, and 18 bases lay in between. The germline gives CDR1 MNHEY, CDR2 SMNVEV (reference sequence). The length of the CDR3 is 17 residues. CDR3 sequence: CASSLEGLADFTDTQYF. In DNA, the CDR3 is TGTGCCAGCAGTTTGGAGGGGCTAGCAGACTTCACAGATACGCAGTATTTT.

This clonotype appeared a few times. The gene calls are TRBV5-1 and TRBJ2-7; D might be TRBD1 or TRBD2, each matching 5 bases. This CDR3 region has 11 residues. The germline V and J ends were trimmed by 4 bases and 7 bases, with 9 bases remaining between them. Per germline, CDR1 SGHRS and CDR2 YFSETQ. The CDR3, as DNA: TGCGCCAGCAGCGTGAGGGGTGAGCAGTACTTC. As protein: CASSVRGEQYF.